The rows below give T cell receptor beta chains drawn from one sample of a study of T-cell reconstitution after alpha-beta-depleted transplantation in children. TCRdb re-analysed the PCR reads in MiXCR, keeping a single row per CDR3 protein. Of 350,000 to 500,000 distinct CDR3 sequences detected, 43% appear once; the ten largest clones hold under 35%. The material sequenced was PBMCs, taken before TCRalphabeta/CD19-depleted stem cell transplant. Receptors were obtained from a girl under 10 years old with aplastic anemia, due to receive a stem cell transplant. The CDR3 runs from the conserved cysteine through the conserved F or W. A D gene is named only where the DNA matches it firmly. Part of the rows lack a size; the others show once, few, many or a class for expanded clones.

V gene	J gene	D gene	clone size	CDR3 DNA	CDR3 protein
TRBV7-6	TRBJ2-7	TRBD1	many	TGTGCCAGCAGCTTAAACAGGGGTTACGAGCAGTACTTC	CASSLNRGYEQYF
TRBV5-1	TRBJ2-3	NA	many	TGCGCCAGCAGCTTATACAGTGGAGACACAGATACGCAGTATTTT	CASSLYSGDTDTQYF
TRBV9	TRBJ2-1	NA	few	TGTGCCAGCAGCGGGGGTTGGAGACTCCCAGACAATGAGCAGTTCTTC	CASSGGWRLPDNEQFF
TRBV18	TRBJ2-1	NA	NA	TGTGCCAGCTCACCACCGCCACTCGCTTACAATGAGCAGTTCTTC	CASSPPPLAYNEQFF
TRBV6-1	TRBJ1-1	TRBD1	many	TGTGCCAGCAGTGCGAACAGGGGGCCTGAAGCTTTCTTT	CASSANRGPEAFF
TRBV7-2	TRBJ2-3	NA	many	TGTGCCAGCAGCTTTATGGGAGACACCGCAGATACGCAGTATTTT	CASSFMGDTADTQYF
TRBV4-1	TRBJ2-3	NA	NA	TGCGCCAGCAGCCAAGTTGGTAGAGCCAAAGATACGCAGTATTTT	CASSQVGRAKDTQYF
TRBV6-1	TRBJ1-1	NA	NA	TGTGCCAGCAGTGAGGTAGAAGGGGGCACTGAAGCTTTCTTT	CASSEVEGGTEAFF
TRBV28	TRBJ2-1	NA	NA	TGTGCCAGCAGCTCACATGGGATATTCCGGGACCACCGACCAGGGCAGTTCTTC	CASSSHGIFRDHRPGQFF
TRBV4-2	TRBJ2-7	TRBD2	NA	TGTGCCAGCAGCGAACCAGCGGGAGTGGCCTACGAGCAGTACTTC	CASSEPAGVAYEQYF